Listed below are T cell receptor beta chains from one sample, sequenced in a study of T cell repertoires in cytomegalovirus infection. TCRdb fed the reads into MiXCR, producing one record per CDR3 protein. The sample includes about 900,000 distinct CDR3 sequences, roughly 31% seen only once; the top ten take around an eighth. Antigens for these TCRs are unknown. The sample in question was cultured CD8+ T cells from PBMCs, obtained from culture after CMV antigen stimulation. The receptors come from a human donor in good health (CMV status not recorded). Some clones in this sample may be carry-over from other donors' samples. CDR3s include the opening cysteine and the closing phenylalanine or tryptophan. Fields, in order: V gene, clone size, J gene, D gene, CDR3 protein, CDR3 DNA. The D gene is left open where the match is weak. A clone size is listed for some rows: how often the clone was seen (once, few, many), or a class if it is expanded.

>TRBV7-2|many|TRBJ1-3|.
CAIPDLSGNTIYF
TGTGCCATCCCAGACCTCTCTGGAAACACCATATATTTT
>TRBV24-1|.|TRBJ2-2|.
CATSDYLRGSNTGELFF
TGTGCCACCAGTGATTACCTCAGGGGTTCGAACACCGGGGAGCTGTTTTTT
>TRBV28|once|TRBJ1-2|.
CASSAGTSFYTF
TGTGCCAGCAGTGCTGGGACTTCGTTCTACACCTTC
>TRBV11-2|.|TRBJ2-7|TRBD2
CASSPHRSGGFPSSYEHYF
TGTGCCAGCAGCCCGCACCGGAGCGGGGGTTTCCCGAGCTCCTACGAGCACTACTTC
>TRBV12-3/TRBV12-4|few|TRBJ2-1|.
CASSFKYEQFF
TGTGCCAGCAGTTTTAAGTATGAGCAGTTCTTC
>TRBV12-3/TRBV12-4|few|TRBJ1-1|.
CASSLGGVGAFF
TGTGCCAGCAGTTTAGGGGGCGTGGGAGCTTTCTTT
>TRBV7-9|.|TRBJ2-3|TRBD2
CASSSTRTSGGLDTQYF
TGTGCCAGCAGCTCGACTCGGACTAGCGGGGGATTAGATACGCAGTATTTT
>TRBV27|.|TRBJ2-4|TRBD2
CASSWGLGENIQYF
TGTGCCAGCAGTTGGGGACTAGGGGAAAACATTCAGTACTTC
>TRBV7-9|many|TRBJ1-4|TRBD1
CASSEQGAQNEKLFF
TGTGCCAGCAGCGAACAGGGGGCCCAGAATGAAAAACTGTTTTTT
>TRBV12-3/TRBV12-4|.|TRBJ1-1|.
CASSFTGRPEAFF
TGTGCCAGCAGTTTCACAGGGAGACCTGAAGCTTTCTTT
>TRBV6-1|few|TRBJ1-1|.
CASRTLNTEAFF
TGTGCCAGCCGGACCTTAAACACTGAAGCTTTCTTT
>TRBV6-1|few|TRBJ2-3|TRBD2
CASSEARAGGFTDTQYF
TGTGCCAGCAGTGAAGCGCGAGCGGGGGGTTTCACAGATACGCAGTATTTT
>TRBV15|.|TRBJ2-3|.
CATSNREGDTQYF
TGTGCCACCAGCAATCGCGAAGGAGATACGCAGTATTTT
>TRBV19|few|TRBJ2-3|TRBD1
CASSPSDRPRRTDTQYF
TGTGCCAGTAGTCCTTCGGACAGGCCCCGCCGCACAGATACGCAGTATTTT
>TRBV19|few|TRBJ2-7|.
CASSMGEGEQYF
TGTGCCAGTAGTATGGGGGAAGGCGAGCAGTACTTC
>TRBV14|.|TRBJ1-6|.
CASSQDRNSYNSPLHF
TGTGCCAGCAGCCAAGATAGGAACTCCTATAATTCACCCCTCCACTTT
>TRBV27|.|TRBJ2-5|TRBD1
CASSRGQGRETQYF
TGTGCCAGCAGCCGGGGACAGGGTCGGGAGACCCAGTACTTC
>TRBV5-5|.|TRBJ2-1|.
CASSLARAGYNEQFF
TGTGCCAGCAGCTTGGCCAGAGCGGGTTACAATGAGCAGTTCTTC
>TRBV19|.|TRBJ2-2|.
CASSPWTENTGELFF
TGTGCCAGTAGTCCCTGGACCGAAAACACCGGGGAGCTGTTTTTT
>TRBV27|many|TRBJ1-5|.
CASSPVGSNQPQHF
TGTGCCAGCAGCCCTGTGGGTAGCAATCAGCCCCAGCATTTT
>TRBV6-5|.|TRBJ2-7|TRBD2
CASSYSGGIGYEQYF
TGTGCCAGCAGTTACTCCGGGGGGATTGGGTACGAGCAGTACTTC
>TRBV12-3/TRBV12-4|.|TRBJ2-1|TRBD2
CASRPPGLAGGQFF
TGTGCCAGCAGACCTCCGGGACTAGCGGGGGGACAGTTCTTC
>TRBV10-3|many|TRBJ1-1|.
CAIRWTDDTEAFF
TGTGCCATCAGATGGACGGACGACACTGAAGCTTTCTTT
>TRBV20-1|.|TRBJ1-5|.
CSARVLMTGEVGNQPQHF
TGCAGTGCTAGAGTTCTTATGACAGGTGAGGTCGGGAATCAGCCCCAGCATTTT
>TRBV4-1|.|TRBJ2-3|.
CASSQEDSAGPPDTQYF
TGTGCCAGCAGCCAAGAAGATTCGGCGGGACCACCAGATACGCAGTATTTT
>TRBV10-3|.|TRBJ1-2|TRBD1
CAIKGQGNYGYTF
TGTGCCATCAAGGGACAGGGGAACTATGGCTACACCTTC
>TRBV5-6|.|TRBJ2-4|.
CASSLGVKNIQYF
TGTGCCAGCAGCTTAGGGGTCAAAAACATTCAGTACTTC
>TRBV27|.|TRBJ1-5|.
CASSLSRRAAQPQHF
TGTGCCAGCAGTCTCTCTCGCAGGGCGGCTCAGCCCCAGCATTTT
>TRBV6-1|many|TRBJ2-6|TRBD2
CASSAGLAGGSGANVLTF
TGTGCCAGCAGTGCGGGACTAGCGGGGGGTTCTGGGGCCAACGTCCTGACTTTC
>TRBV7-2|many|TRBJ1-3|TRBD1
CASSTRDSSGNTIYF
TGTGCCAGCAGCACAAGGGACAGCTCTGGAAACACCATATATTTT
>TRBV27|.|TRBJ2-1|.
CASSPLANLWDEQFF
TGTGCCAGCAGTCCTCTAGCGAATCTGTGGGATGAGCAGTTCTTC
>TRBV2|few|TRBJ2-1|.
CASQRRWLNEQFF
TGTGCCAGCCAGAGGAGGTGGCTCAATGAGCAGTTCTTC
>TRBV7-3|.|TRBJ2-7|TRBD2
CASSSGTSGEWYEQYF
TGTGCCAGCAGCTCAGGGACTAGCGGGGAATGGTACGAGCAGTACTTC
>TRBV12-3/TRBV12-4|.|TRBJ2-3|TRBD2
CASSFLLAGSHGGTNTQYF
TGTGCCAGCAGTTTCCTACTAGCGGGATCGCACGGGGGCACAAATACGCAGTATTTT
>TRBV6-4|few|TRBJ1-2|TRBD1
CASSPSWGTGSYGYTF
TGTGCCAGCAGTCCCTCGTGGGGGACAGGGTCCTATGGCTACACCTTC
>TRBV6-2/TRBV6-3|.|TRBJ2-1|.
CASRPDNYNEQFF
TGTGCCAGCAGACCTGACAACTACAATGAGCAGTTCTTC
>TRBV6-5|.|TRBJ2-3|TRBD2
CASSYGAGVSTDTQYF
TGTGCCAGCAGTTACGGAGCGGGGGTTAGCACAGATACGCAGTATTTT
>TRBV6-7|few|TRBJ1-1|TRBD1
CASGRGQKGMNTEAFF
TGTGCCAGCGGCAGGGGGCAAAAGGGCATGAACACTGAAGCTTTCTTT
>TRBV12-3/TRBV12-4|.|TRBJ2-1|.
CASSLGSGVQFF
TGTGCCAGCAGTTTAGGATCGGGAGTGCAGTTCTTC
>TRBV6-5|few|TRBJ2-2|TRBD2
CASSFLGGADTGELFF
TGTGCCAGCAGTTTCCTCGGGGGGGCCGACACCGGGGAGCTGTTTTTT
>TRBV15|.|TRBJ2-1|.
CATSRGLDTPWENEQFF
TGTGCCACCAGCAGGGGTTTGGACACCCCGTGGGAGAATGAGCAGTTCTTC
>TRBV4-3|few|TRBJ2-3|.
CASSQGPGIDTQYF
TGCGCCAGCAGCCAAGGTCCAGGTATAGATACGCAGTATTTT
>TRBV6-1|.|TRBJ2-1|.
CASSEPGGHNEQFF
TGTGCCAGCAGTGAACCGGGGGGCCACAATGAGCAGTTCTTC
>TRBV5-4|.|TRBJ1-6|.
CASSLDRAPNSPLHF
TGTGCCAGCAGCTTGGACAGGGCTCCTAATTCACCCCTCCACTTT
>TRBV29-1|.|TRBJ2-7|.
CSVEDELYEQYF
TGCAGCGTTGAAGATGAGCTCTACGAGCAGTACTTC
>TRBV20-1|few|TRBJ2-5|.
CSARVWDWQETQYF
TGCAGTGCTAGAGTCTGGGACTGGCAAGAGACCCAGTACTTC
>TRBV7-8|many|TRBJ2-5|.
CASSLVRRTVTETQYF
TGTGCCAGCAGCTTAGTAAGGAGGACGGTAACAGAGACCCAGTACTTC
>TRBV5-6|.|TRBJ2-3|TRBD2
CASSRGGGSTDTQYF
TGTGCCAGCAGCAGAGGCGGGGGGAGCACAGATACGCAGTATTTT
>TRBV24-1|.|TRBJ2-2|TRBD1
CATSDTGQGGTGELFF
TGTGCCACCAGTGACACGGGACAGGGTGGCACCGGGGAGCTGTTTTTT
>TRBV18|.|TRBJ1-1|TRBD1
CASSPLLTGGMNTEAFF
TGTGCCAGCTCACCACTTTTGACAGGGGGTATGAACACTGAAGCTTTCTTT